This T cell receptor (beta chain) was recorded in a study of Tregs in tolerant kidney transplant recipients. Recipients received nonmyeloablative bone marrow transplants from related graft donors, with transient mixed chimerism. Thawed PBMCs were FACS-sorted into unstimulated CD4+CD25+CD127- regulatory T cells, CD4+CD25- non-regulatory cells, CD4 and CD8 cells. TCRdb keeps only in-frame clones here, not all; method: immunoSEQ multiplex PCR. The sample data list tens of thousands of clones. The CDR3 has 16 amino acids. Trimming took 1 base from V and 5 from J; bases not matched to a gene: 5. Looked up from germline, CDR1 is LNHDA and CDR2 is SQIVND (reference sequence). Study-wide points: Expanding Tregs on activated donor B cells appeared to best identify donor-specific TCRbeta clones. Antigen-driven expansion was suggested because donor-specific Tregs expanded more than all Tregs in tolerant patients.

With respect to this clone: What it recognizes is unknown. The CDR3 end is not reached by the read, which stops 3 residues before it; the germline J gene fills it in.

The input for sequencing was CD4+ T cells from blood (PBMCs), taken 24 months after the transplant. This receptor was identified in a human patient who received a combined kidney and bone marrow transplant. The graft donor may account for some of the T cells. V gene TRBV19 combines with J gene TRBJ1-5; 10 bases fit TRBD1. The covered CDR3 bases are TGTGCCAGTAGTATAGGGACAGGGGGTAAGGATCAGCCC. It yields the protein CASSIGTGGKDQP. The full CDR3 protein is CASSIGTGGKDQPQHF.